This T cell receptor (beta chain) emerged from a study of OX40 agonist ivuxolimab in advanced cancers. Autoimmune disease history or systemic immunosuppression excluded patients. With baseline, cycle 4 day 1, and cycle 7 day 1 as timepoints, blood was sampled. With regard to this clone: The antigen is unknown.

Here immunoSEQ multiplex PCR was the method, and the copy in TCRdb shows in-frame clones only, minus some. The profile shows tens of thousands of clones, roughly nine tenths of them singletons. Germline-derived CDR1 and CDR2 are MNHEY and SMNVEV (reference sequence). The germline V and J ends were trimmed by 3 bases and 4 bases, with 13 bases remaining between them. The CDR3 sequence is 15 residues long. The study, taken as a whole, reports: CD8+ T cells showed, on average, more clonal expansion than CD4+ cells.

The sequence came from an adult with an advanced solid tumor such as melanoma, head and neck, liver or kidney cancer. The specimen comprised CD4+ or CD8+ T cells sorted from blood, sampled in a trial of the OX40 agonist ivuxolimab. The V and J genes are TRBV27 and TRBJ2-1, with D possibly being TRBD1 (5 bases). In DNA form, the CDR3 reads TGTGCCAGCAGTTTGGTAGGGGCGGTGTACAATGAGCAGTTCTTC. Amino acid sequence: CASSLVGAVYNEQFF.